The subject of this entry is one TCR beta chain. Its antigen is not identified. The entry originates in a study of spatial heterogeneity in lung cancer. Looking at the study overall: The donor population consisted of 72 patients with untreated, early-stage non-small cell lung cancer.

General observations from the study: Whereas they appeared in blood less at follow-up, ubiquitous expanded tumor TCRs appeared there more at resection.

Time point indicated: blood at routine non-recurrence follow-up after resection. TCRdb re-called the 5' RACE reads with MiXCR, one entry per CDR3 protein. The sample consists of 15,000 to 20,000 distinct CDR3 sequences, 5% to 6.5% of them appearing once. The CDR3 runs 14 residues. Germline V lookup: CDR1 MDHEN, CDR2 SYDVKM. J was trimmed by 3 bases and V by 6 bases; bases with no gene match: 6. The TCR sequence derives from a male donor with early-stage non-small cell lung cancer. The source material was PBMCs, sampled at follow-up. The chain has TRBV28 and TRBJ2-7, with TRBD1 matching over 9 bases. CDR3 sequence: CASSHVTGGYEQYF. CDR3 bases: TGTGCCAGCAGCCATGTGACAGGGGGCTACGAGCAGTACTTC.